These T cell receptor beta chains were read from a single sample in a study of graft-versus-host responses after intestinal transplantation. The protocol was immunoSEQ multiplex PCR, while the TCRdb copy is restricted to in-frame clones and leaves out a portion. This sample has 8,500 to 11,000 clones, with roughly 38% found just once. The sample was alloreactive CD8+ T cells from a mixed lymphocyte reaction culture, taken before intestinal transplant. The receptors stem from a human patient who received an intestinal transplant. Each CDR3 is given with its conserved first and last residue. D genes are given only for firm matches. The listing skips clone size in some rows; elsewhere it reads once, few, many or a size class.

abundance	d_gene	v_gene	j_gene	CDR3aa	CDR3nt
medium-sized	TRBD2	TRBV5-8	TRBJ2-7	CASSRLAGPYEQYF	TGTGCCAGCAGCCGACTAGCGGGCCCCTACGAGCAGTACTTC
few	.	TRBV13	TRBJ2-7	CASSSGGSSYEQYF	TGTGCCAGCAGTTCAGGAGGTAGCTCCTACGAGCAGTACTTC
.	TRBD1	TRBV6-1	TRBJ1-1	CASSLGQGATEAFF	TGTGCCAGCAGCCTCGGACAGGGGGCCACTGAAGCTTTCTTT
.	.	TRBV10-2	TRBJ2-7	CASSEEVAGYEQYF	TGCGCCAGCAGTGAGGAAGTTGCCGGCTACGAGCAGTACTTC
medium-sized	.	TRBV19	TRBJ2-7	CASSGGTLYEQYF	TGTGCCAGTAGTGGCGGGACTCTCTACGAGCAGTACTTC
.	TRBD1	TRBV7-6	TRBJ2-7	CASSLAGGGYEQYF	TGTGCCAGCAGCTTAGCAGGGGGCGGATACGAGCAGTACTTC
once	.	TRBV6-5	TRBJ1-6	CASSYNHGGKGPLHF	TGTGCCAGCAGTTATAATCATGGGGGGAAAGGACCCCTCCACTTT
.	.	TRBV5-1	TRBJ2-1	CASSWLGSGEQFF	TGCGCCAGCAGCTGGTTGGGAAGCGGGGAGCAGTTCTTC
.	TRBD1	TRBV7-8	TRBJ2-5	CASSFLTGGQETQYF	TGTGCCAGCAGCTTCCTAACAGGGGGCCAAGAGACCCAGTACTTC
few	.	TRBV11-2	TRBJ1-2	CASSPGGITYGYTF	TGTGCCAGCAGCCCCGGGGGTATCACCTATGGCTACACCTTC
.	.	TRBV27	TRBJ2-5	CASSPLTGLQETQYF	TGTGCCAGCAGTCCTCTAACGGGACTCCAAGAGACCCAGTACTTC